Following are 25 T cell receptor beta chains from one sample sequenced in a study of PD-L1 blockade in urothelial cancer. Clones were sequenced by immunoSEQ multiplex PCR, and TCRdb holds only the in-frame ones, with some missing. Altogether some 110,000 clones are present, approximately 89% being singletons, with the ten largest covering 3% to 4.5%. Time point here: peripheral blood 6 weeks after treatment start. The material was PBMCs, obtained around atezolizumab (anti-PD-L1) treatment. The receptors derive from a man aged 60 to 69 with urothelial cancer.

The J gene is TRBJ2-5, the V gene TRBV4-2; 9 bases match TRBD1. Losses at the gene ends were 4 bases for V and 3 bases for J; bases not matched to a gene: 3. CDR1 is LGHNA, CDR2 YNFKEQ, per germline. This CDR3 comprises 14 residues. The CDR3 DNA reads TGTGCCAGCAGCCCCGGGACAGGGAAAGAGACCCAGTACTTC. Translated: CASSPGTGKETQYF.

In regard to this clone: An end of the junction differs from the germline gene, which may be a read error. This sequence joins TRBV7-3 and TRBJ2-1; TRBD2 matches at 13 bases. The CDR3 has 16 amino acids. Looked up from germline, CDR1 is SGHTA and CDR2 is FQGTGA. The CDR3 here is CASSLTSGRAFNEQFF. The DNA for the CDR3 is TGTGCCAGCAGCCTAACTAGCGGGAGGGCCTTTAATGAGCAGTTCTTC.

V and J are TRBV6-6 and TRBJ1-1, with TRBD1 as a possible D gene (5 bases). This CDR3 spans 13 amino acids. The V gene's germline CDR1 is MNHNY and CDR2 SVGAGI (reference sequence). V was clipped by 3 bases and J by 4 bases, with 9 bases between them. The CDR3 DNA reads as TGTGCCAGCAGTTATTCAGGGTTCACTGAAGCTTTCTTT. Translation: CASSYSGFTEAFF.

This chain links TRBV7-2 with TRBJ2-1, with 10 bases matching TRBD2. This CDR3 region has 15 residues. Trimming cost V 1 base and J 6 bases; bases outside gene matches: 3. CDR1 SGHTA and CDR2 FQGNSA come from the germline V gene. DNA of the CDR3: TGTGCCAGCAGCTTAGTGGCTAGCGGGGGCAATGAGCAGTTCTTC. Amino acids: CASSLVASGGNEQFF.

For the CDR3, the DNA is TGCGCCAGCAGCCGGAATCAGGGGTCCTCCTACGAGCAGTACTTC. This translates into CASSRNQGSSYEQYF. V usage is TRBV4-3 and J usage is TRBJ2-7, with a tentative D call TRBD1 (6 bases). This CDR3 has 15 amino acids. Germline V lookup: CDR1 LGHNA, CDR2 YSLEER. The ends were cut back, 4 bases at V and 0 bases at J, with 13 bases in the middle.

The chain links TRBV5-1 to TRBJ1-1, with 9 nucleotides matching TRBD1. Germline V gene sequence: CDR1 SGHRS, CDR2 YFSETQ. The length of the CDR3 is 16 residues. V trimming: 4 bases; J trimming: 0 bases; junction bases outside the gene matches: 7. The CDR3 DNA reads TGCGCCAGCAGCCAAACAGGGGGCCCAATGAACACTGAAGCTTTCTTT. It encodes CASSQTGGPMNTEAFF.

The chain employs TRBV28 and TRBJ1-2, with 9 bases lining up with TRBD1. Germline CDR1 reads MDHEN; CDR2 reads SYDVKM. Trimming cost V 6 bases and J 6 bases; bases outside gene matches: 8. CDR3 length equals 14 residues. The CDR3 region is CASRLLGQGHGYTF. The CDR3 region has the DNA TGTGCCAGCAGACTCCTTGGACAGGGGCATGGCTACACCTTC.

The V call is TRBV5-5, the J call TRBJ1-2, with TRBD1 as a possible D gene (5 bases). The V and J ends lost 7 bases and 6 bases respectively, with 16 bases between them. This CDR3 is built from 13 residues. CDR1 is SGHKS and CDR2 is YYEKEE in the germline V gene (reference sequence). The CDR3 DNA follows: TGTGCCAGCGGAACCCTGGGGGGAAATGGCTACACCTTC. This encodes CASGTLGGNGYTF.

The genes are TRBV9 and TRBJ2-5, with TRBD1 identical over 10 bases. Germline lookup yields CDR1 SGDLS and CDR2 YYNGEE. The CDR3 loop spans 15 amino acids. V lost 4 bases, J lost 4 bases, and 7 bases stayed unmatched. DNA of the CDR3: TGTGCCAGCAGCACCGGGACAGGGGTGAGAGAGACCCAGTACTTC. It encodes CASSTGTGVRETQYF. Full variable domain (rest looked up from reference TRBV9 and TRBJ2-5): DSGVTQTPKHLITATGQRVTLRCSPRSGDLSVYWYQQSLDQGLQFLIQYYNGEERAKGNILERFSAQQFPDLHSELNLSSLELGDSALYFCASSTGTGVRETQYFGPGTRLLVL.

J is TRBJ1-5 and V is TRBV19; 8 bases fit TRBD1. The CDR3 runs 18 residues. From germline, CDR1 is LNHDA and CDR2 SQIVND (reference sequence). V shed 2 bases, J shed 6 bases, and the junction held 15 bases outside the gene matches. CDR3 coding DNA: TGTGCCAGTAGTATACTCAACCCAGGGGGCCTGACTGGTCAGCCCCAGCATTTT. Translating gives CASSILNPGGLTGQPQHF.

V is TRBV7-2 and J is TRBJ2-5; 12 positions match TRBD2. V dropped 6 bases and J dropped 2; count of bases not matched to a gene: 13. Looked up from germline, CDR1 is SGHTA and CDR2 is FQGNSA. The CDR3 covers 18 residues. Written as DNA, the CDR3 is TGTGCCAGCAGTTCCTCGACTAGCGGGGGCCGATTTCAAGAGACCCAGTACTTC. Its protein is CASSSSTSGGRFQETQYF. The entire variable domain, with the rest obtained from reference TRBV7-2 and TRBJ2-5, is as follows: GAGVSQSPSNKVTEKGKDVELRCDPISGHTALYWYRQSLGQGLEFLIYFQGNSAPDKSGLPSDRFSAERTGGSVSTLTIQRTQQEDSAVYLCASSSSTSGGRFQETQYFGPGTRLLVL.

The DNA for the CDR3 is TGCGCCAGCAGCCGCCGGGAGAATCTGGCCGGGGAGCTGTTTTTT. Translation: CASSRRENLAGELFF. J is TRBJ2-2 and V is TRBV5-1, with D possibly being TRBD2 (6 bases). This CDR3 spans 15 amino acids. CDR1 is SGHRS, CDR2 YFSETQ, per germline. Deletions cut 4 bases from V and 6 bases from J, with 16 bases between.

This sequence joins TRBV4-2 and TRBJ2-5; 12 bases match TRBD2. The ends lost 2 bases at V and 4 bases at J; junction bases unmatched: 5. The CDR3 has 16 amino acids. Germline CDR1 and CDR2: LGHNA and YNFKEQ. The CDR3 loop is CASSQIGLAGSETQYF. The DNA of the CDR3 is TGTGCCAGCAGCCAAATCGGACTAGCGGGATCAGAGACCCAGTACTTC.

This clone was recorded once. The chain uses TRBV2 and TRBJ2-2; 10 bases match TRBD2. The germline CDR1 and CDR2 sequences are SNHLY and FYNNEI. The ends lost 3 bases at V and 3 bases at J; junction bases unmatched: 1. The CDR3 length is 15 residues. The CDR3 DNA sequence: TGTGCCAGCAGTGACAGCGGGAGGGACACCGGGGAGCTGTTTTTT. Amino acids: CASSDSGRDTGELFF.

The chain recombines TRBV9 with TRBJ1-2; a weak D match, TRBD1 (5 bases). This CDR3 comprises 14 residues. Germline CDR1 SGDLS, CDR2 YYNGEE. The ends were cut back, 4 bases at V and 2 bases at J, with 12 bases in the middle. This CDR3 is CASSPGGENYGYTF. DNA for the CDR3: TGTGCCAGCAGCCCGGGGGGGGAGAACTATGGCTACACCTTC.

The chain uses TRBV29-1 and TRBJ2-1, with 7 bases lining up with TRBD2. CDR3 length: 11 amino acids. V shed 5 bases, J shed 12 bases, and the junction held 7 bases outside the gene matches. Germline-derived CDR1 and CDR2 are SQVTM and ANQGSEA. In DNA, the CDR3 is TGCAGCGTTCGGGGAGGGAACACGCAGTTCTTC. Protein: CSVRGGNTQFF.

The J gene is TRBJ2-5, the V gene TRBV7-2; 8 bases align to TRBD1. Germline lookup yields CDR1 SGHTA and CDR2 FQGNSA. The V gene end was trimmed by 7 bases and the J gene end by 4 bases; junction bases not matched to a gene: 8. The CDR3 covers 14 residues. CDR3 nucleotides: TGTGCCAGCACGAAAGGACAGGGTGGAGAGACCCAGTACTTC. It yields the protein CASTKGQGGETQYF. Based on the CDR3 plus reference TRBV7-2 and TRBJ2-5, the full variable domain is GAGVSQSPSNKVTEKGKDVELRCDPISGHTALYWYRQSLGQGLEFLIYFQGNSAPDKSGLPSDRFSAERTGGSVSTLTIQRTQQEDSAVYLCASTKGQGGETQYFGPGTRLLVL.

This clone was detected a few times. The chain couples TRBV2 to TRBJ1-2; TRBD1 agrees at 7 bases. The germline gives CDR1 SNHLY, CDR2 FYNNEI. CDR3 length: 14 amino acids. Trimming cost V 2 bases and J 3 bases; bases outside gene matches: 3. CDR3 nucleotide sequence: TGTGCCAGCAGTGAAAGGGGGCGAGACTATGGCTACACCTTC. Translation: CASSERGRDYGYTF. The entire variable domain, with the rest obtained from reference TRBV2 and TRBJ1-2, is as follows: EPEVTQTPSHQVTQMGQEVILRCVPISNHLYFYWYRQILGQKVEFLVSFYNNEISEKSEIFDDQFSVERPDGSNFTLKIRSTKLEDSAMYFCASSERGRDYGYTFGSGTRLTVV.

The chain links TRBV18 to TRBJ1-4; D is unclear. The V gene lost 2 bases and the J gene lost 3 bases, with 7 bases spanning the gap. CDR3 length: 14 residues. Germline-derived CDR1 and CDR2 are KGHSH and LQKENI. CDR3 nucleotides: TGTGCCAGCTCACCAAGGGAGTCTAATGAAAAACTGTTTTTT. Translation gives CASSPRESNEKLFF.

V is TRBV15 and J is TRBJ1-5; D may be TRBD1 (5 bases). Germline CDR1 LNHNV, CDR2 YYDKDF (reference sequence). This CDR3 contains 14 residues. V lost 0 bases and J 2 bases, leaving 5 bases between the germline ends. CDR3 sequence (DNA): TGTGCCACCAGCAGAGACAGGGGCAATCAGCCCCAGCATTTT. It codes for CATSRDRGNQPQHF.

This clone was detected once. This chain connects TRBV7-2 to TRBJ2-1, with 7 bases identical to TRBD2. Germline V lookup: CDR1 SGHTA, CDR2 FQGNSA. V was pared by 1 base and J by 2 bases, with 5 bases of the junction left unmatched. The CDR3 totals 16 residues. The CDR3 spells CASSLVAGVAYNEQFF. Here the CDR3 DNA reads TGTGCCAGCAGCTTAGTTGCGGGAGTAGCCTACAATGAGCAGTTCTTC.

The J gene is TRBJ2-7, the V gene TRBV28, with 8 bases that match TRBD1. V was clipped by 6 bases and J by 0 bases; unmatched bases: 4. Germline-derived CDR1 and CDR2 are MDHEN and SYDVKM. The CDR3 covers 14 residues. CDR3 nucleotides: TGTGCCAGCAGCAGACAGGGGACCTCCTACGAGCAGTACTTC. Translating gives CASSRQGTSYEQYF.

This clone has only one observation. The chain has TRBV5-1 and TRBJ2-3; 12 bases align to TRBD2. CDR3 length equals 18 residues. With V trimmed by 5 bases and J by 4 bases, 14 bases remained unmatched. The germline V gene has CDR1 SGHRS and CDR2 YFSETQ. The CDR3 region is CASRQAGLAGGRADTQYF. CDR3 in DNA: TGCGCCAGCAGACAAGCGGGGCTAGCGGGGGGGCGCGCAGATACGCAGTATTTT.

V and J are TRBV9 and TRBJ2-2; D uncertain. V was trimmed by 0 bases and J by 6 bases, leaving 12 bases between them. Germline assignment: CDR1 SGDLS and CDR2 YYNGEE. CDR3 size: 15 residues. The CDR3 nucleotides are TGTGCCAGCAGCGTAGACCCGGGTAATCCCGGGGAGCTGTTTTTT. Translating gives CASSVDPGNPGELFF.

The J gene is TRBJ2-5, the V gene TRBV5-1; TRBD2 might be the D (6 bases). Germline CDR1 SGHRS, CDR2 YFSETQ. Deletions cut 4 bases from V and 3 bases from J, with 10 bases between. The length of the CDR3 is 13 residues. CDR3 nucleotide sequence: TGCGCCAGCAGCCGGGACTCCAAAGAGACCCAGTACTTC. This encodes CASSRDSKETQYF.